The 19 T cell receptor beta chains given below trace back to one sample, sequenced in a study of human T cells and chemical hapten exposure. Each CDR3 protein is one row after TCRdb ran MiXCR on the RACE reads. This table holds more than 300,000 distinct CDR3 sequences, around 5.5% found once. Time point defined: pre-sensitization, week 0. Sample treatment: therapeutic diphenylcyclopropenone sensitization with weekly scalp DPC. This sample comprised whole blood, obtained in connection with sensitization to the hapten diphenylcyclopropenone (DPC). These receptors were taken from a woman in her forties or fifties with alopecia areata. Some clones in this sample may be carry-over from other donors' samples.

J is TRBJ1-5 and V is TRBV6-2 or TRBV6-3, with TRBD1 as a possible D gene (5 bases). Trimming removed 2 bases at V and 7 bases at J, with 9 bases between. The CDR3 has 13 residues. Germline V gene data show CDR1 as MNHEY and CDR2 as SVGEGT. Written as DNA, the CDR3 is TGTGCCAGCAGTTACGGGACGGGCCAGCCCCAGCATTTT. Amino acids: CASSYGTGQPQHF.

This clonotype was seen ten or more times. The J gene is TRBJ2-7, the V gene TRBV10-2; unclear D gene. The CDR3 totals 12 residues. CDR1 and CDR2 from the germline V gene are WSHSY and SAAADI. V was pared by 3 bases and J by 4 bases, with 7 bases between. CDR3 amino acids: CASSDDGYEQYF. The CDR3 nucleotides are TGCGCCAGCAGTGATGACGGATACGAGCAGTACTTC.

The sample holds many counts of this clonotype. V gene TRBV20-1 combines with J gene TRBJ2-3; D is ambiguous. Germline V gene sequence: CDR1 DFQATT, CDR2 SNEGSKA (reference sequence). The CDR3 has 14 residues. Trimming shortened V by 3 bases and J by 0 bases, and 10 bases separated the two germline ends. The CDR3 protein is CSARLTTSTDTQYF. The DNA for the CDR3 is TGCAGTGCTAGGCTTACAACTAGCACAGATACGCAGTATTTT.

This clonotype was seen a handful of times. V gene TRBV27 combines with J gene TRBJ2-5, with TRBD1 matching over 10 bases. J was trimmed by 1 base and V by 4 bases; bases with no gene match: 6. This CDR3 has 16 residues. The germline gives CDR1 MNHEY, CDR2 SMNVEV (reference sequence). CDR3 in amino acids: CASSYTGTGAQETQYF. The CDR3 bases are TGTGCCAGCAGTTACACCGGGACAGGGGCCCAAGAGACCCAGTACTTC.

This clonotype was observed many times. The V and J genes are TRBV4-1 and TRBJ2-7, with D unclear. This CDR3 is built from 14 residues. Germline V gene lookup returns CDR1 MGHRA and CDR2 YSYEKL. V was shortened by 5 bases and J by 6 bases, with 17 bases between the two germline ends. The chain's CDR3 is CASSKIGSVGEQYF. CDR3 DNA: TGCGCCAGCAGCAAGATCGGGTCGGTCGGCGAGCAGTACTTC.

This clonotype occurred many times. This chain links TRBV10-2 with TRBJ2-5; 9 nucleotides line up with TRBD1. Germline trimming cut 6 bases from V and 10 bases from J; bases unmatched to any gene: 15. The CDR3 totals 15 residues. Germline V gene data show CDR1 as WSHSY and CDR2 as SAAADI. The CDR3 DNA reads TGCGCCAGCAGAGTACTCGGGACAGGGCGCAAGGGCCAGTACTTC. It is translated as CASRVLGTGRKGQYF.

The table lists this clonotype with many counts. The V and J genes are TRBV3-1 and TRBJ2-7, with D possibly being TRBD1 (6 bases). The CDR3 extends over 14 amino acids. Germline V lookup: CDR1 LGHDT, CDR2 YNNKEL (reference sequence). Trimming removed 1 base at V and 6 bases at J, with 13 bases between. CDR3 sequence reads: CASSQGYREFEQYF. In DNA form, the CDR3 reads TGTGCCAGCAGCCAAGGATACAGGGAATTCGAGCAGTACTTC.

V is TRBV15 and J is TRBJ1-2; TRBD1 agrees at 8 bases. Trimming cost V 4 bases and J 4 bases; bases outside gene matches: 11. This CDR3 spans 16 amino acids. The germline V gene has CDR1 LNHNV and CDR2 YYDKDF (reference sequence). CDR3 sequence: CATSNGQGGDRYGYTF. The DNA for the CDR3 is TGTGCCACCAGCAACGGACAGGGCGGGGACCGCTATGGCTACACCTTC.

There are a few counts of this clonotype. V usage is TRBV2 and J usage is TRBJ1-3; TRBD1 might be the D (5 bases). The germline CDR1 and CDR2 sequences are SNHLY and FYNNEI. This CDR3 spans 16 amino acids. Trimming pared 1 base from V and 4 bases from J, leaving 14 bases between. CDR3 sequence: CASSEGPGGIGNTIYF. In DNA form, the CDR3 reads TGTGCCAGCAGTGAAGGCCCCGGGGGTATCGGAAACACCATATATTTT.

This clonotype was observed many times. The chain is built from TRBV9 and TRBJ1-3; 7 nucleotides align to TRBD1. This CDR3 spans 16 amino acids. The junction had 6 bases not matched to a gene; V was cut back by 3 bases and J by 0 bases. Germline lookup yields CDR1 SGDLS and CDR2 YYNGEE. CDR3 sequence reads: CASSGLDRSSGNTIYF. CDR3 nucleotides: TGTGCCAGCAGCGGCCTGGACAGGAGCTCTGGAAACACCATATATTTT.

Ten or more counts support this clonotype. The chain carries TRBV12-3 or TRBV12-4 and TRBJ1-1, with D tentatively TRBD1 (5 bases). This CDR3 has 12 amino acids. Trimming removed 4 bases from V and 6 bases from J, with 9 bases in between. CDR3 in amino acids: CASSYGGAEAFF. Here the CDR3 DNA reads TGTGCCAGCAGTTATGGAGGGGCTGAAGCTTTCTTT.

This chain joins TRBV24-1 and TRBJ2-2; no firm D call. Trimming pared 4 bases from V and 1 base from J, leaving 9 bases between. Germline V gene sequence: CDR1 KGHDR, CDR2 SFDVKD. The CDR3 contains 15 residues. CDR3 residues: CATSDRTRNTGELFF. Written as DNA, the CDR3 is TGTGCCACCAGTGACCGGACGAGGAACACCGGGGAGCTGTTTTTT.

This clonotype was detected ten times or more. The chain recombines TRBV7-9 with TRBJ2-4; TRBD2 aligns across 10 bases. This CDR3 is built from 18 residues. Germline CDR1 is SEHNR and CDR2 is FQNEAQ (reference sequence). V shed 1 base, J shed 0 bases, and the junction held 6 bases outside the gene matches. The CDR3, as DNA: TGTGCCAGCAGCTTAGTACTAGCGGGACTTTTAGCCAAAAACATTCAGTACTTC. Protein sequence: CASSLVLAGLLAKNIQYF.

This rearrangement joins TRBV12-3 or TRBV12-4 to TRBJ2-3, with D perhaps given as TRBD1 or TRBD2 (5 bases each). The V and J ends lost 7 bases and 2 bases respectively, with 10 bases between them. The CDR3 is 13 residues long. CDR3: CASTGALTDTQYF. DNA of the CDR3: TGTGCCAGCACCGGGGCCCTCACAGATACGCAGTATTTT.

This clonotype was seen repeatedly, ten times or more. This chain connects TRBV4-1 to TRBJ2-3; 8 positions match TRBD1. The CDR3 consists of 17 residues. V lost 2 bases and J lost 0; bases outside the gene matches: 7. CDR1 is MGHRA, CDR2 YSYEKL, per germline. Written as DNA, the CDR3 is TGCGCCAGCAGCCAATGGGGGACAGGCTCTAGCACAGATACGCAGTATTTT. Translation: CASSQWGTGSSTDTQYF.

This clonotype came up many times. This chain connects TRBV19 to TRBJ2-7; TRBD2 might be the D (6 bases). The V end was cut by 9 bases, the J end by 2 bases, with 17 bases between. Germline CDR1 is LNHDA and CDR2 is SQIVND (reference sequence). This CDR3 has 14 amino acids. The CDR3 here is CASSVAGSAYEQYF. CDR3 nucleotides: TGTGCCAGCTCGGTGGCGGGGTCGGCCTACGAGCAGTACTTC.

The CDR3 is CASSTYRGGTDTQYF. The CDR3 DNA follows: TGTGCCAGCAGCACCTACAGGGGAGGCACAGATACGCAGTATTTT. This rearrangement joins TRBV9 to TRBJ2-3; 7 positions match TRBD1. After removal of 4 bases from V and 1 base from J, the junction contained 6 bases not matched to a gene. Germline V gene sequence: CDR1 SGDLS, CDR2 YYNGEE. CDR3 length equals 15 residues.

This clonotype was detected many times. V is TRBV7-9 and J is TRBJ2-1; the D is unclear. The CDR3 runs to 12 residues. Germline V CDR1 and CDR2: SEHNR, FQNEAQ (reference sequence). Trimming removed 5 bases from V and 8 bases from J, with 10 bases in between. The DNA for the CDR3 is TGTGCCAGCAGCCGAGCATTGTATGAGCAGTTCTTC. Protein product: CASSRALYEQFF.

This clonotype has only a few counts. The V gene is TRBV5-6, the J gene TRBJ2-3, with 14 bases matching TRBD2. Germline assignment: CDR1 SGHDT and CDR2 YYEEEE. The CDR3 has 18 amino acids. V was clipped by 2 bases and J by 3 bases; unmatched bases: 8. For the CDR3, the DNA is TGTGCCAGCAGCTTAGATGCCGGGACTAGCGGGAGAACAGATACGCAGTATTTT. Protein sequence: CASSLDAGTSGRTDTQYF.